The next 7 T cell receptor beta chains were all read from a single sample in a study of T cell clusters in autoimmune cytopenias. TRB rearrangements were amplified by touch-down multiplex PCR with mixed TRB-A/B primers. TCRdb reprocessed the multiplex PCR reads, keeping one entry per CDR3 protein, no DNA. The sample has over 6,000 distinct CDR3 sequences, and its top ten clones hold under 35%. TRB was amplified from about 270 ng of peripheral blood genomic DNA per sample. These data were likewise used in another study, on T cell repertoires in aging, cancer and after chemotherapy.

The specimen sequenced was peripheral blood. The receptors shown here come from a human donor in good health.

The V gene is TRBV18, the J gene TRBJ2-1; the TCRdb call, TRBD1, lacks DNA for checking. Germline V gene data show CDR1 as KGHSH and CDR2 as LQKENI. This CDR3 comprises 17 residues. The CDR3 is CASSPPTTGLTYNEQFF.

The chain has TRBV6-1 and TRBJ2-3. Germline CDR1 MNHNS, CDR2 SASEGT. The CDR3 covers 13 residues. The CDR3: CASTPPGTDTQYF.

The CDR3: CSAPETSGAVTGELFF. This chain uses TRBV20-1 with TRBJ2-2; as DNA is missing, the TRBD2 call by TCRdb cannot be tested. Germline V gene data show CDR1 as DFQATT and CDR2 as SNEGSKA (reference sequence). CDR3 size: 16 residues.

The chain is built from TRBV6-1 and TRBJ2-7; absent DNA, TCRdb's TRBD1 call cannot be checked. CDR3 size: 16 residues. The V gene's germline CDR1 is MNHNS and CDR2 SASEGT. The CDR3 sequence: CASSPGQLKPSYEQYF.

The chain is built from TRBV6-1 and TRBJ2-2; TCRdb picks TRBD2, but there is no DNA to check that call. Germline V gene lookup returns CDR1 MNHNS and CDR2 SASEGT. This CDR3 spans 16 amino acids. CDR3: CAALGWQTANTGELFF.

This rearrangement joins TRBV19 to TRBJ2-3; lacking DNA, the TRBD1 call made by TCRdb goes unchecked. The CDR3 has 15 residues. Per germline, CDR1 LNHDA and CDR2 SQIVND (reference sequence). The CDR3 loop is CASSIRTGSTDTQYF.

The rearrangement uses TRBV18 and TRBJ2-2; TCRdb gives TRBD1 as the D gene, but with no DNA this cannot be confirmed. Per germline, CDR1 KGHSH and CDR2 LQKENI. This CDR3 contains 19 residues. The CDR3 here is CASQKNTGQPTRNTGELFF. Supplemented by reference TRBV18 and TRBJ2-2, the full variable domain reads NAGVMQNPRHLVRRRGQEARLRCSPMKGHSHVYWYRQLPEEGLKFMVYLQKENIIDESGMPKERFSAEFPKEGPSILRIQQVVRGDSAAYFCASQKNTGQPTRNTGELFFGEGSRLTVL.